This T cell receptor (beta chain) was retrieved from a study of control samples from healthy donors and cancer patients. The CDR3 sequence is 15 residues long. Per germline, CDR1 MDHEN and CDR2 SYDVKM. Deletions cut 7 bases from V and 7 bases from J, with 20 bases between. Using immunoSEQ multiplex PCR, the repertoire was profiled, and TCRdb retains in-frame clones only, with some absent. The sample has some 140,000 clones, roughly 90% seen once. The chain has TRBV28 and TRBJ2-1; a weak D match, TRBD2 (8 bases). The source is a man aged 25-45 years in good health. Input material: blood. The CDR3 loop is CASINRGGRLNEQFF. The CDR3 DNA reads TGTGCCAGCATCAACAGGGGCGGGAGGTTGAATGAGCAGTTCTTC.